These T cell receptor beta chains were read from a single sample in a study of cytomegalovirus exposure and HLA in healthy donors. Method: immunoSEQ multiplex PCR; TCRdb's copy keeps in-frame clones and lacks some. Of some 140,000 clones in the sample, about nine tenths were seen once. Sequencing used PBMCs. The origin of the receptors is a man aged 18 to 29 in good health and CMV-seronegative. Each CDR3 is given with its conserved first and last residue. D genes are given only for firm matches. Only some rows state a clone size, as once, few, many or a class for expanded clones.

J,D,V,length,size,DNA,CDR3
TRBJ1-4,.,TRBV5-6,14,.,TGTGCCAGCAGCTTCAGAAACTATAATGAAAAACTGTTTTTT,CASSFRNYNEKLFF
TRBJ2-5,TRBD2,TRBV5-1,14,.,TGCGCCAGCAGCTTAAGCGGGAGTCGAGAGACCCAGTACTTC,CASSLSGSRETQYF
TRBJ2-7,.,TRBV5-6,13,.,TGTGCCAGCACCCTAGGGGCCTCCTACGAGCAGTACTTC,CASTLGASYEQYF
TRBJ1-3,TRBD1,TRBV7-9,13,.,TGTGCCAGCCAGGGGGCTTCAGGAAACACCATATATTTT,CASQGASGNTIYF
TRBJ2-3,.,TRBV27,16,.,TGTGCCAGCAGTTTAGAGGGCCGGGAAGTGACAGATACGCAGTATTTT,CASSLEGREVTDTQYF
TRBJ1-5,TRBD1,TRBV5-1,14,.,TGCGCCAGCAGACCGGACAGGGGCAATCAGCCCCAGCATTTT,CASRPDRGNQPQHF
TRBJ2-7,TRBD1,TRBV7-6,14,.,TGTGCCAGCACTTCCGGGACAGGGGGGGACGAGCAGTACTTC,CASTSGTGGDEQYF
TRBJ1-6,.,TRBV11-2,14,.,TGTGCCAGCAGCCGGACAGCAAATAATTCACCCCTCCACTTT,CASSRTANNSPLHF
TRBJ2-7,TRBD2,TRBV6-5,14,.,TGTGCCAGCAGTTACGGGCGGGAGCCAAACGAGCAGTACTTC,CASSYGREPNEQYF
TRBJ1-4,.,TRBV15,18,.,TGTGCCACCAGCAGTCTACCCAGGGGAGGGTTAGATAATGAAAAACTGTTTTTT,CATSSLPRGGLDNEKLFF
TRBJ2-7,.,TRBV5-3,16,.,TGTGCCAGAACCCTACTGCCTGGGCCGCCCCCCTACGAGCAGTACTTC,CARTLLPGPPPYEQYF
TRBJ2-5,.,TRBV11-2,16,once,TGTGCCAGCAGCTTCAGGTCAGGGGAGATTGAGGAGACCCAGTACTTC,CASSFRSGEIEETQYF
TRBJ2-4,TRBD2,TRBV28,16,.,TGTGCCAGCAGTTCAATCTCCGGGACTAGCGGAAACATTCAGTACTTC,CASSSISGTSGNIQYF
TRBJ2-3,.,TRBV6-6,13,.,TGTGCCAGCAGTTACGGAGTTCCAGATACGCAGTATTTT,CASSYGVPDTQYF
TRBJ2-2,TRBD2,TRBV29-1,18,.,TGCAGCGTTGAAGATCCCGGCGGGAGAGCGGGGGGCACCGGGGAGCTGTTTTTT,CSVEDPGGRAGGTGELFF
TRBJ2-5,.,TRBV23-1,16,.,TGCGCCAGCAGTCAATGGACAGTTAAGAACCAAGAGACCCAGTACTTC,CASSQWTVKNQETQYF
TRBJ1-5,.,TRBV7-9,12,few,TGTGCCAGCAGATCAGGGGAACAGCCCCAGCATTTT,CASRSGEQPQHF
TRBJ1-2,.,TRBV25-1,14,.,TGTGCCAGCAGTGGTACTCCCTTCGGAGGAGGCTACACCTTC,CASSGTPFGGGYTF
TRBJ1-5,.,TRBV27,15,.,TGTGCCAGCAGTCCCTCGACAGTCGGGAATCAGCCCCAGCATTTT,CASSPSTVGNQPQHF
TRBJ2-1,TRBD1,TRBV6-1,14,.,TGTGCCAGCTATCCGACAGGGGACGGCAATGAGCAGTTCTTC,CASYPTGDGNEQFF
TRBJ2-7,.,TRBV5-4,15,.,TGTGCCAGCAGCTTGGATGGTATTAGCGGAGGCGAGCAGTACTTC,CASSLDGISGGEQYF
TRBJ2-1,TRBD1,TRBV7-9,14,.,TGTGCCAGCAGCTTCGGGACAGGGGCGCCTGAGCAGTTCTTC,CASSFGTGAPEQFF
TRBJ1-5,TRBD1,TRBV5-8,15,.,TGTGCCAGCAGCTCGGGACAGGAGAGCAATCAGCCCCAGCATTTT,CASSSGQESNQPQHF
TRBJ2-3,.,TRBV19,13,.,TGTGCCAGTAGCCCGCGCTGGTCCGATACGCAGTATTTT,CASSPRWSDTQYF
TRBJ2-7,.,TRBV6-6,15,.,TGTGCCAGCAGTCAACCTAGGGACAACGTACACGAGCAGTACTTC,CASSQPRDNVHEQYF
TRBJ1-5,.,TRBV6-8,14,.,TGTGCCAGCCTAGGACACTTGAGCAATCAGCCCCAGCATTTT,CASLGHLSNQPQHF
TRBJ2-5,.,TRBV7-6,17,.,TGTGCCAGCAGCGCCGCACCAGGGCAATTCCCCCAAGAGACCCAGTACTTC,CASSAAPGQFPQETQYF
TRBJ1-2,.,TRBV4-1,15,.,TGCGCCAGCAGCCCCGGGATGACTGCCCCTTATGGCTACACCTTC,CASSPGMTAPYGYTF
TRBJ2-3,TRBD2,TRBV7-8,16,.,TGTGCCAGCAGCTTAGACCCTAGCGGGGGCACAGATACGCAGTATTTT,CASSLDPSGGTDTQYF
TRBJ2-7,TRBD2,TRBV27,14,.,TGTGCCAGCAAAATGAGCGGGGGCACCTACGAGCAGTACTTC,CASKMSGGTYEQYF
TRBJ2-7,TRBD1,TRBV30,14,.,TGTGCCTGGAGTTCGCGGGACAGGGGGCACGAGCAGTACTTC,CAWSSRDRGHEQYF
TRBJ2-5,.,TRBV25-1,13,.,TGTGCCAGCAGTGACTTCAGGGAAGAGACCCAGTACTTC,CASSDFREETQYF
TRBJ2-6,.,TRBV7-9,15,.,TGTGCCAGCAGCCCCCCAAATTCTGGGGCCAACGTCCTGACTTTC,CASSPPNSGANVLTF
TRBJ2-5,.,TRBV4-1,13,.,TGCGCCAGCAGCCAAGTTGACAGAGAGACCCAGTACTTC,CASSQVDRETQYF
TRBJ2-2,.,TRBV7-7,14,.,TGTGCCAGCAGCCAGGATACAGGTACCGGGGAGCTGTTTTTT,CASSQDTGTGELFF
TRBJ1-2,.,TRBV7-9,12,.,TGTGCCAGCAGCTTAACAGGTGATGGCTACACCTTC,CASSLTGDGYTF
TRBJ2-3,.,TRBV4-1,15,once,TGCGCCAGCAGCCAAGTGGCGGGCAGCACAGATACGCAGTATTTT,CASSQVAGSTDTQYF
TRBJ2-7,.,TRBV7-2,14,.,TGTGCCAGCAGCGTGGACTCGCTTATATACGAGCAGTACTTC,CASSVDSLIYEQYF
TRBJ2-1,TRBD1,TRBV6-6,14,.,TGTGCCAGCAGCTGGACAGGCGCCTACAATGAGCAGTTCTTC,CASSWTGAYNEQFF
TRBJ2-2,.,TRBV14,14,.,TGTGCCAGCAGCCAAGATATGAACGGCGGGGAGCTGTTTTTT,CASSQDMNGGELFF
TRBJ2-7,.,TRBV27,13,.,TGTGCCAGCAGTTCCTCCAGGGGATACGAGCAGTACTTC,CASSSSRGYEQYF
TRBJ2-2,TRBD2,TRBV7-2,16,.,TGTGCCAGCAGCTGGGGACTAGCGGGAGGCGCCGGGGAGCTGTTTTTT,CASSWGLAGGAGELFF
TRBJ1-4,.,TRBV7-9,15,.,TGTGCCAGCAGCTTAAGCTGGACAGACCATGAAAAACTGTTTTTT,CASSLSWTDHEKLFF
TRBJ2-7,.,TRBV5-8,14,.,TGTGCCAGCTCCAACTATCAGGGCACCTACGAGCAGTACTTC,CASSNYQGTYEQYF
TRBJ2-4,TRBD1,TRBV2,12,.,TGTGCCAGCAGCGACAGGGGGGACATTCAGTACTTC,CASSDRGDIQYF
TRBJ1-3,TRBD1,TRBV19,14,.,TGTGCCAGTAGTTCCGGACAGGGGGAAAACACCATATATTTT,CASSSGQGENTIYF
TRBJ2-7,TRBD2,TRBV18,15,.,TGTGCCAGCTCACGGGGACTAGCGGGAGACCCCGAGCAGTACTTC,CASSRGLAGDPEQYF
TRBJ2-3,.,TRBV18,14,once,TGTGCCAGCTCACCCGATAGCGGTGGAGATACGCAGTATTTT,CASSPDSGGDTQYF
TRBJ2-6,.,TRBV27,14,few,TGTGCCAGCAGCCGGGTGTCTGGGGCCAACGTCCTGACTTTC,CASSRVSGANVLTF
TRBJ1-2,TRBD1,TRBV6-5,15,.,TGTGCCAGCACCAACACAGGGGAAGGTAGCTATGGCTACACCTTC,CASTNTGEGSYGYTF
TRBJ2-1,TRBD2,TRBV2,14,.,TGTGCCAGCAGTGACCTAGCGGTCTACAATGAGCAGTTCTTC,CASSDLAVYNEQFF